These 3 T cell receptor beta chains came from one sample sequenced in a study of blood T cell repertoires in COVID-19. This table comes from immunoSEQ multiplex PCR, and its TCRdb copy is limited to in-frame clones, with some not included. The sample carries about 400,000 clones, roughly 86% recorded once. Sequenced input: PBMCs or T cells enriched from blood (not recorded which). These TCRs come from a woman in her twenties or thirties who had recovered from COVID-19.

The chain combines TRBV24-1 with TRBJ2-3, with 10 bases identical to TRBD2. The CDR3 is 17 amino acids. Germline V CDR1 and CDR2: KGHDR, SFDVKD. The ends lost 0 bases at V and 5 bases at J; junction bases unmatched: 7. The CDR3 sequence is CATSDLSGRATGDTQYF. The DNA for the CDR3 is TGTGCCACCAGTGATTTGAGCGGGAGGGCCACAGGAGATACGCAGTATTTT.

The chain carries TRBV6-1 and TRBJ1-5; 10 bases are shared with TRBD1. This CDR3 is 14 amino acids long. The J segment lost 3 bases and the V segment lost 5 bases, leaving 1 base of the junction unmatched. Germline CDR1 is MNHNS and CDR2 is SASEGT. The CDR3 region is CASSRQGANQPQHF. The CDR3 DNA reads as TGTGCCAGCAGTAGACAGGGGGCCAATCAGCCCCAGCATTTT.

This chain uses TRBV24-1 with TRBJ2-3; weak D call: TRBD2 (6 bases). Germline V gives CDR1 KGHDR, CDR2 SFDVKD. The CDR3 contains 17 residues. V lost 0 bases and J 3 bases, leaving 15 bases between the germline ends. CDR3: CATSDLGGSKGTDTQYF. Written as DNA, the CDR3 is TGTGCCACCAGTGATTTGGGGGGGTCAAAAGGGACAGATACGCAGTATTTT.